Listed here are 30 T cell receptor beta chains from one sample, sequenced in a study of T cells in Graves' hyperthyroidism and ophthalmopathy. TCR beta CDR3 regions were amplified from RNA transcripts. Researchers ran a first-round RT-PCR on the TCR CDR3 using the HTBI primer set. TCRdb fed the multiplex PCR reads into MiXCR, producing one record per CDR3 protein. The profile covers hundreds of thousands of distinct CDR3 sequences, with approximately 15% appearing a single time and 15% to 20% taken by the ten largest. Sequenced: blood. All receptors derive from a woman aged 18-35 years with Graves' hyperthyroidism.

Ten or more counts support this clonotype. The gene calls are TRBV28 and TRBJ1-1; D gene uncertain. CDR1 is MDHEN, CDR2 SYDVKM, per germline. V lost 2 bases and J 4 bases, leaving 11 bases between the germline ends. The CDR3 extends over 14 amino acids. In nucleotides, the CDR3 is TGTGCCAGCAGTTTAGATGTCGGATCCACTGAAGCTTTCTTT. It is translated as CASSLDVGSTEAFF.

This clonotype was counted ten times or more. The chain has TRBV6-2 or TRBV6-3 and TRBJ1-2; D is ambiguous. The V end lost 2 bases, the J end lost 6 bases, and 16 bases lay between the germline ends. Per the germline V gene, CDR1 is MNHEY and CDR2 is SVGEGT. CDR3 size: 15 residues. DNA for the CDR3: TGTGCCAGCAGTTACAGGACGTCCTCGAGAAATGGCTACACCTTC. It encodes CASSYRTSSRNGYTF.

This clonotype was seen a few times. The V gene is TRBV27, the J gene TRBJ2-3, with 8 bases fitting TRBD2. This CDR3 region has 15 residues. J gave up 9 bases and V 2 bases, and 10 bases lay outside the gene matches. Germline CDR1 reads MNHEY; CDR2 reads SMNVEV (reference sequence). CDR3 nucleotides: TGTGCCAGCAGTTTAAGTTCCGGGGGGGGAGGGACGCAGTATTTT. This codes for CASSLSSGGGGTQYF.

The sample holds many counts of this clonotype. CDR3 protein: CASSFSGGRSYNEQFF. The CDR3, as DNA: TGTGCCAGCAGTTTTTCGGGAGGTCGCTCCTACAATGAGCAGTTCTTC. The V call is TRBV12-3 or TRBV12-4, the J call TRBJ2-1, with 7 bases fitting TRBD2. With V trimmed by 3 bases and J by 0 bases, 5 bases remained unmatched. This CDR3 spans 16 amino acids.

This clonotype appeared a few times. V gene TRBV7-9 combines with J gene TRBJ1-2; no reliable D call. The germline CDR1 and CDR2 sequences are SEHNR and FQNEAQ (reference sequence). The V and J ends lost 4 bases and 6 bases respectively, with 21 bases between them. This CDR3 contains 16 residues. The CDR3 here is CASSSGYGDSVDGYTF. The DNA of the CDR3 is TGTGCCAGCAGCTCCGGCTACGGAGACTCAGTTGATGGCTACACCTTC.

This clonotype was seen repeatedly, ten times or more. V and J are TRBV12-3 or TRBV12-4 and TRBJ1-5; weak D call: TRBD1 (6 bases). V lost 6 bases and J lost 5, with 17 bases in between. This CDR3 spans 15 amino acids. For the CDR3, the DNA is TGTGCCAGCAGCCCCCCAGGGGAGTCGCATCAGCCCCAGCATTTT. Residues: CASSPPGESHQPQHF.

V is TRBV6-9 and J is TRBJ2-1; D remains ambiguous. Trimming took off 4 bases at V and 0 bases at J, with 16 bases between the two ends. Per germline, CDR1 MNHGY and CDR2 SVAAGI. The CDR3 extends over 17 amino acids. In DNA form, the CDR3 reads TGTGCCAGCAGTTTACTGGCAGACGAGAGCTCCTACAATGAGCAGTTCTTC. The encoded protein is CASSLLADESSYNEQFF.

The sample holds a few counts of this clonotype. The chain links TRBV7-2 to TRBJ1-6; D is possibly TRBD1 (5 bases). Germline assignment: CDR1 SGHTA and CDR2 FQGNSA. Trimming removed 2 bases at V and 4 bases at J, with 9 bases between. The CDR3 sequence is 15 residues long. As DNA, the CDR3 is TGTGCCAGCAGCTTAACGAGACAGTATAATTCACCCCTCCACTTT. This codes for CASSLTRQYNSPLHF.

This clonotype was found many times. The chain carries TRBV20-1 and TRBJ2-3; 11 bases are a match to TRBD2. CDR1 and CDR2 (germline): DFQATT, SNEGSKA (reference sequence). The CDR3 extends over 16 amino acids. Germline trimming cut 3 bases from V and 2 bases from J; bases unmatched to any gene: 7. The CDR3: CSASLLAGENTDTQYF. In nucleotides, the CDR3 is TGCAGTGCTAGCCTACTAGCGGGGGAAAACACAGATACGCAGTATTTT.

This clonotype was seen many times. The chain combines TRBV12-3 or TRBV12-4 with TRBJ1-6; no reliable D call. This CDR3 is built from 14 residues. Trimming removed 1 base at V and 4 bases at J, with 5 bases between. In nucleotides, the CDR3 is TGTGCCAGCAGTTTAGACGCTTATAATTCACCCCTCCACTTT. Translated: CASSLDAYNSPLHF.

This clonotype was seen a handful of times. The genes are TRBV7-8 and TRBJ2-2; D may be TRBD1 or TRBD2 (5 bases each). The germline V gene has CDR1 SGHVS and CDR2 FQNEAQ. The length of the CDR3 is 17 residues. Trimming pared 1 base from V and 4 bases from J, leaving 16 bases between. This CDR3 reads CASSLGSGHSVTGELFF. The CDR3 bases are TGTGCCAGCAGCTTAGGTTCTGGACATAGCGTCACCGGGGAGCTGTTTTTT.

This clonotype was seen ten or more times. The chain's CDR3 is CSASGQGGYEQYF. Here the CDR3 DNA reads TGCAGTGCGTCGGGACAAGGAGGATACGAGCAGTACTTC. The chain joins TRBV20-1 to TRBJ2-7; D is possibly TRBD1 (6 bases). Germline loops: CDR1 DFQATT, CDR2 SNEGSKA (reference sequence). The germline V and J ends were trimmed by 6 bases and 4 bases, with 16 bases remaining between them. The CDR3 sequence is 13 residues long.

This chain joins TRBV6-1 and TRBJ2-5; maybe TRBD1 (6 bases). The CDR3 is made up of 15 amino acids. Germline V gene sequence: CDR1 MNHNS, CDR2 SASEGT. V lost 6 bases and J lost 4, with 18 bases in between. The CDR3 DNA reads TGTGCCAGCAGCGTCAGGGGCGCCATCATAGAGACCCAGTACTTC. Its translation: CASSVRGAIIETQYF.

Regarding this clonotype: One junction end does not reproduce the germline sequence, and a read error may be involved. This chain joins TRBV27 and TRBJ1-6; no firm D call. The CDR3 has 15 amino acids. CDR1 MNHEY and CDR2 SMNVEV come from the germline V gene (reference sequence). CDR3 protein: CASSGMSSYSSPLHF. In nucleotides, the CDR3 is TGTGCCAGCAGTGGGATGAGCTCCTATAGTTCACCCCTCCACTTT.

Only a few counts were recorded for this clonotype. The chain is built from TRBV9 and TRBJ2-5; no clear D. Germline V CDR1 and CDR2: SGDLS, YYNGEE. Trimming took 3 bases from V and 2 from J, leaving 14 bases between them. CDR3 length equals 15 residues. The CDR3 spells CASSAYLATQETQYF. In DNA, the CDR3 is TGTGCCAGCAGCGCGTACCTGGCGACACAAGAGACCCAGTACTTC.

A few counts support this clonotype. The rearrangement joins TRBV10-1 to TRBJ2-7; maybe TRBD1 (6 bases). CDR1 and CDR2 from the germline V gene are WNHNN and SYGVQD (reference sequence). V lost 3 bases, J lost 1 base, and 13 bases lay in between. The CDR3 contains 15 residues. The CDR3 spells CASSETGRPSYEQYF. The CDR3 coding sequence is TGCGCCAGCAGTGAAACAGGGCGACCATCCTACGAGCAGTACTTC.

As concerns this clonotype: A read error may produce the germline difference seen at one junction end. Here the CDR3 reads CASSFPRGANTEACF. CDR3 DNA: TGTGCCAGCAGCTTCCCGAGGGGGGCGAACACTGAAGCTTGCTTT. J is TRBJ1-1 and V is TRBV7-9, with D maybe TRBD1 (6 bases). The CDR3 loop spans 15 amino acids. CDR1 SEHNR and CDR2 FQNEAQ come from the germline V gene (reference sequence).

This clonotype was seen ten or more times. The chain joins TRBV29-1 to TRBJ1-2; TRBD1 is a possible D gene (6 bases). The ends were cut back, 4 bases at V and 6 bases at J, with 9 bases in the middle. The CDR3 is made up of 11 amino acids. In germline, CDR1 is SQVTM, CDR2 ANQGSEA. The CDR3 spells CSVVRGHGYTF. The CDR3 DNA is TGCAGCGTTGTCAGGGGCCATGGCTACACCTTC.

The table lists this clonotype with a few counts. The chain is built from TRBV5-4 and TRBJ2-7; D is uncertain. There are 11 residues in the CDR3. Germline CDR1 and CDR2: SGHNT and YYREEE (reference sequence). V was trimmed by 7 bases and J by 7 bases, leaving 12 bases between them. The DNA of the CDR3 is TGTGCCAGCGGGCTCCTTGGGGAGCAGTACTTC. Protein: CASGLLGEQYF.

V and J are TRBV18 and TRBJ1-1, with D tentatively TRBD1 (5 bases). V was clipped by 4 bases and J by 0 bases, with 18 bases between them. The CDR3 loop spans 17 amino acids. The germline CDR1 and CDR2 sequences are KGHSH and LQKENI. The CDR3 sequence: CASSHIGQGIMNTEAFF. DNA of the CDR3: TGTGCCAGCTCACATATAGGGCAGGGTATCATGAACACTGAAGCTTTCTTT.

The chain joins TRBV3-1 to TRBJ2-7; perhaps TRBD2 as D (6 bases). Between the trimmed V and J ends, which lost 3 bases and 4 bases, there was a span of 19 bases. The CDR3 is made up of 16 amino acids. Germline loops: CDR1 LGHDT, CDR2 YNNKEL (reference sequence). CDR3 residues: CASSQSTRDSWYEQYF. The CDR3 DNA reads TGTGCCAGCAGCCAGTCAACACGGGACTCTTGGTACGAGCAGTACTTC.

This clonotype was recorded many times. The chain links TRBV5-1 to TRBJ2-7, with 14 positions matching TRBD2. Germline CDR1 reads SGHRS; CDR2 reads YFSETQ. The junction had 1 base not matched to a gene; V was cut back by 5 bases and J by 3 bases. This CDR3 spans 14 amino acids. CDR3 protein: CASRGLAGDYEQYF. CDR3 DNA: TGCGCCAGCAGGGGACTAGCGGGAGACTACGAGCAGTACTTC.

The J gene is TRBJ2-1, the V gene TRBV18; a weak D match, TRBD2 (6 bases). CDR1 and CDR2 from the germline V gene are KGHSH and LQKENI. V lost 3 bases and J lost 3, with 18 bases in between. The CDR3 sequence is 17 residues long. The CDR3 region has the DNA TGTGCCAGCTCACCCCCCCCACGGGAGAAGGTCTACAATGAGCAGTTCTTC. It encodes CASSPPPREKVYNEQFF. The whole variable domain, filled in from reference TRBV18 and TRBJ2-1, reads NAGVMQNPRHLVRRRGQEARLRCSPMKGHSHVYWYRQLPEEGLKFMVYLQKENIIDESGMPKERFSAEFPKEGPSILRIQQVVRGDSAAYFCASSPPPREKVYNEQFFGPGTRLTVL.

The chain combines TRBV4-1 with TRBJ2-3, with 9 bases fitting TRBD2. Per germline, CDR1 MGHRA and CDR2 YSYEKL. This CDR3 is built from 16 residues. The J segment lost 6 bases and the V segment lost 4 bases, leaving 11 bases of the junction unmatched. In DNA form, the CDR3 reads TGCGCCAGCAGCCGCCCCTCTAGCGGGAAACGGGATACGCAGTATTTT. Its translation: CASSRPSSGKRDTQYF.

This clonotype was seen many times. V and J are TRBV20-1 and TRBJ1-2; D possibly corresponds to TRBD1 (6 bases). CDR3 length equals 12 residues. V dropped 4 bases and J dropped 4 bases, with 10 bases sitting between them. Germline lookup yields CDR1 DFQATT and CDR2 SNEGSKA (reference sequence). CDR3 in DNA: TGCAGTGCTATGACAGGACCCTATGGCTACACCTTC. The encoded protein is CSAMTGPYGYTF.

This clonotype was detected many times. The V call is TRBV2, the J call TRBJ2-3; D ambiguous. Between the trimmed V and J ends, which lost 3 bases and 0 bases, there was a span of 16 bases. This CDR3 spans 17 amino acids. Germline lookup yields CDR1 SNHLY and CDR2 FYNNEI. CDR3 in amino acids: CASSDESALDSTDTQYF. The CDR3 nucleotides are TGTGCCAGCAGTGATGAAAGCGCTTTAGATAGCACAGATACGCAGTATTTT.

This clonotype showed up many times. The V call is TRBV11-2, the J call TRBJ2-3; D not certain. CDR1 is SGHAT and CDR2 is FQNNGV in the germline V gene. CDR3 size: 12 residues. V lost 4 bases and J lost 6, with 8 bases in between. CDR3 loop: CASSSPWDTQYF. The CDR3 nucleotides are TGTGCCAGCAGCTCCCCTTGGGATACGCAGTATTTT.

Ten or more counts support this clonotype. The chain couples TRBV7-9 to TRBJ2-7; TRBD1 matches at 8 bases. V was clipped by 4 bases and J by 0 bases; unmatched bases: 8. The CDR3 runs 16 residues. The germline V gene has CDR1 SEHNR and CDR2 FQNEAQ (reference sequence). The CDR3 sequence: CASSYGRDRSSYEQYF. CDR3 bases: TGTGCCAGCAGCTATGGGCGGGACAGGAGCTCCTACGAGCAGTACTTC.

This clonotype was recorded many times. The chain has TRBV7-2 and TRBJ2-1, with D uncertain. Trimming took 2 bases from V and 4 from J, leaving 6 bases between them. The CDR3 contains 13 residues. Germline V lookup: CDR1 SGHTA, CDR2 FQGNSA. In DNA, the CDR3 is TGTGCCAGCAGCTTAAGAGAGTACAATGAGCAGTTCTTC. Translated, it gives CASSLREYNEQFF.

This clonotype has ten or more counts. The gene calls are TRBV20-1 and TRBJ2-7; 8 bases fit TRBD1. Germline loops: CDR1 DFQATT, CDR2 SNEGSKA (reference sequence). V gave up 0 bases and J gave up 5 bases; unmatched junction bases: 9. The CDR3 contains 15 residues. The CDR3 DNA reads TGCAGTGCTAGAGATTGGCAGGGGGCCGTCCACGAGCAGTACTTC. As protein: CSARDWQGAVHEQYF.